Listed here is a single T cell receptor (beta chain). Its antigen is not identified. Control samples came 1 year after myeloablative marrow transplants with methotrexate plus calcineurin inhibitor. The record originates from a study of T cells after posttransplantation cyclophosphamide. Whole-study results and caveats: Recipient CMV seropositivity and CMV reactivation strongly tracked TRB clonality. Donor CD8+ memory clones often dominated recipient blood repertoires at later times. Skin or GI-infiltrating T cells shared few TRB sequences with blood.

CDR1 is SGHTA and CDR2 is FQGNSA in the germline V gene. V was pared by 4 bases and J by 1 base, with 4 bases of the junction left unmatched. The CDR3 covers 16 residues. The table came from immunoSEQ multiplex PCR; TCRdb's copy has only in-frame clones and leaves some out. The sample shows around 22,000 clones, around 89% of them seen only once. The TCR sequence derives from a female patient aged 45-60 years who received an allogeneic stem cell transplant from an unrelated donor, was CMV-positive, and had chronic GVHD only. Some of the T cells might come from the graft donor. The sequencing used PBMCs, collected after an allogeneic stem cell transplant with a calcineurin inhibitor and methotrexate. This chain joins TRBV7-2 and TRBJ2-1; 10 nucleotides match TRBD2. CDR3 DNA sequence: TGTGCCAGCAGCTGGACTAGCGGAGGATCCTACAATGAGCAGTTCTTC. It translates to CASSWTSGGSYNEQFF.